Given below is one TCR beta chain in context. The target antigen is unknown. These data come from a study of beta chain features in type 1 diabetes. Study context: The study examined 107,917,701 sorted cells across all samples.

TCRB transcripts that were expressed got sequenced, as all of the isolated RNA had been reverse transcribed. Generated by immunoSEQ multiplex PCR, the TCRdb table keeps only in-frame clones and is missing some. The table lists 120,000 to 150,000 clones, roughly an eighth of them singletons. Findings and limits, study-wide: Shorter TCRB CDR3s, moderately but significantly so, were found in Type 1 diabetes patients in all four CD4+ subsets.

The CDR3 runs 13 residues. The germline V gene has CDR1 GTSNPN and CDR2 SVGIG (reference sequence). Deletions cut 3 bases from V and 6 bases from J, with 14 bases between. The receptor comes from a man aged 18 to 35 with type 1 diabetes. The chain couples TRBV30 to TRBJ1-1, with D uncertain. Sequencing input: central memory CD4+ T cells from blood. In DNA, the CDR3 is TGTGCCTGGAGCAAGTCGTCAGGCTCTGAAGCTTTCTTT. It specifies CAWSKSSGSEAFF. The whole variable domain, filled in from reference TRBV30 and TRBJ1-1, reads SQTIHQWPATLVQPVGSPLSLECTVEGTSNPNLYWYRQAAGRGLQLLFYSVGIGQISSEVPQNLSASRPQDRQFILSSKKLLLSDSGFYLCAWSKSSGSEAFFGQGTRLTVV.